One and the same sample provided the 15 T cell receptor beta chains below, sequenced in a study of healthy donors' naive CD4 and CD8 T cells. Each TCR library used around 540 ng of total RNA and a linear amplification protocol. TCRdb reanalysed the reads using MiXCR and keeps one entry per CDR3 protein. The profile shows 150,000 to 200,000 distinct CDR3 sequences, over 60% of them singletons. The specimen was naive CD4+ and CD8+ T cells sorted from blood, pooled from several donors. The receptors derive from a pool of human donors in good health; the sample pools cells from several healthy donors.

V and J are TRBV18 and TRBJ2-3, with 7 nucleotides matching TRBD1. J lost 3 bases, V lost 3 bases, and 3 bases had no gene match. Per the germline V gene, CDR1 is KGHSH and CDR2 is LQKENI. The CDR3 has 14 amino acids. In DNA, the CDR3 is TGTGCCAGCTCACCTTACAGGGGAACAGATACGCAGTATTTT. Translating it yields CASSPYRGTDTQYF.

The chain links TRBV12-3 or TRBV12-4 to TRBJ1-2; perhaps TRBD1 as D (6 bases). The CDR3 runs 13 residues. V was pared by 5 bases and J by 3 bases, with 10 bases between. CDR3 in DNA: TGTGCCAGCAGTGGGGACATCGACTATGGCTACACCTTC. It is translated as CASSGDIDYGYTF.

The CDR3 DNA reads TGCGCCAGCAGCTTGGAACTAGCTGGGAATGAGCAGTTCTTC. Translated: CASSLELAGNEQFF. The chain carries TRBV5-1 and TRBJ2-1; perhaps TRBD2 as D (6 bases). Trimming removed 0 bases at V and 7 bases at J, with 11 bases between. The CDR3 is 14 amino acids. Germline V gene lookup returns CDR1 SGHRS and CDR2 YFSETQ.

This clonotype was counted once. The DNA of the CDR3 is TGTGCCAGCAGTAAATTCGGGCCTACCGGCGCCTACGAGCAGTACTTC. As protein: CASSKFGPTGAYEQYF. V gene TRBV6-5 combines with J gene TRBJ2-7; D call uncertain. CDR1 is MNHEY and CDR2 is SVGAGI in the germline V gene. Trimming removed 5 bases from V and 2 bases from J, with 19 bases in between. The CDR3 totals 16 residues.

The genes are TRBV5-6 and TRBJ2-3, with D possibly TRBD1 on 6 matching bases. V shed 0 bases and J shed 0 bases, with 11 bases lying between them. The CDR3 length is 16 residues. Germline CDR1 is SGHDT and CDR2 is YYEEEE. The CDR3 DNA sequence: TGTGCCAGCAGCTTGGGTTCGGGACATAGCACAGATACGCAGTATTTT. Protein product: CASSLGSGHSTDTQYF. The whole variable domain, remainder taken from reference TRBV5-6 and TRBJ2-3, is DAGVTQSPTHLIKTRGQQVTLRCSPKSGHDTVSWYQQALGQGPQFIFQYYEEEERQRGNFPDRFSGHQFPNYSSELNVNALLLGDSALYLCASSLGSGHSTDTQYFGPGTRLTVL.

This clonotype was seen once. V usage is TRBV5-6 and J usage is TRBJ2-4; 7 nucleotides align to TRBD2. The trim removed 4 bases at V and 9 bases at J, leaving 13 bases unmatched. Looked up from germline, CDR1 is SGHDT and CDR2 is YYEEEE. The CDR3 has 15 amino acids. CDR3 in amino acids: CASSPGGAGVIIQYF. The CDR3 nucleotides are TGTGCCAGCAGCCCCGGTGGTGCGGGAGTTATCATTCAGTACTTC.

V and J are TRBV19 and TRBJ1-1; 7 bases align to TRBD1. V dropped 3 bases and J dropped 10; count of bases not matched to a gene: 8. Germline loops: CDR1 LNHDA, CDR2 SQIVND (reference sequence). The CDR3 loop spans 13 amino acids. The CDR3 DNA follows: TGTGCCAGTAGTATTGTTTTGAGGGGGCGAGCTTTCTTT. Its protein product is CASSIVLRGRAFF.

The chain joins TRBV30 to TRBJ2-4, with TRBD2 identical over 10 bases. Trimming at V came to 2 bases and at J to 0 bases, leaving 13 bases not matched to a gene. Per germline, CDR1 GTSNPN and CDR2 SVGIG (reference sequence). This CDR3 region has 19 residues. The CDR3 DNA reads as TGTGCCTGGAGTCCGAGAGGAGTAGCGGGAGGACTAGCCAAAAACATTCAGTACTTC. Translation gives CAWSPRGVAGGLAKNIQYF.

The gene calls are TRBV30 and TRBJ2-7; D is unresolved. The germline gives CDR1 GTSNPN, CDR2 SVGIG (reference sequence). Trimming took 7 bases from V and 7 from J, leaving 14 bases between them. The CDR3 runs to 11 residues. DNA for the CDR3: TGTGCCTCATTTATGGGTACGGAGCAGTACTTC. This translates into CASFMGTEQYF.

A note on this clonotype: Its ends do not fully match the called genes, so a read error is possible. The V call is TRBV5-6, the J call TRBJ1-2; D unclear. This CDR3 is 14 amino acids long. Per the germline V gene, CDR1 is SGHDT and CDR2 is YYEEEE. Written as DNA, the CDR3 is TGTGCCAGCACCTTGACGGAGGCCGTGTCGGGCTACACCTTC. It specifies CASTLTEAVSGYTF.

This clonotype was seen just once. The CDR3 DNA follows: TGTGCCAGCAGTTACTCGAACAATCAGCCCCAGCATTTT. It encodes CASSYSNNQPQHF. This chain links TRBV6-5 with TRBJ1-5; D unresolved. CDR1 and CDR2 (germline): MNHEY, SVGAGI. Trimming shortened V by 0 bases and J by 3 bases, and 3 bases separated the two germline ends. This CDR3 comprises 13 residues.

The chain recombines TRBV27 with TRBJ2-7; D possibly corresponds to TRBD2 (6 bases). V was trimmed by 5 bases and J by 0 bases, leaving 8 bases between them. CDR3 length equals 13 residues. From germline, CDR1 is MNHEY and CDR2 SMNVEV (reference sequence). This CDR3 reads CASSTGGSYEQYF. CDR3 sequence (DNA): TGTGCCAGCAGTACCGGGGGCTCCTACGAGCAGTACTTC.

V usage is TRBV6-5 and J usage is TRBJ1-5, with unresolved D. The CDR3 loop spans 15 amino acids. The V and J ends lost 7 bases and 0 bases respectively, with 13 bases between them. CDR1 MNHEY and CDR2 SVGAGI come from the germline V gene. The CDR3 sequence: CASIPTKNSNQPQHF. In DNA form, the CDR3 reads TGTGCCAGCATACCAACAAAGAATAGCAATCAGCCCCAGCATTTT.

The genes are TRBV5-1 and TRBJ2-7; 9 nucleotides line up with TRBD2. Germline V CDR1 and CDR2: SGHRS, YFSETQ. The CDR3 is 16 residues long. Trimming took 4 bases from V and 4 from J; bases not matched to a gene: 12. The CDR3 loop reads CASSAWTTSGIYEQYF. The CDR3 bases are TGCGCCAGCAGCGCTTGGACGACTAGCGGCATTTACGAGCAGTACTTC.

This chain joins TRBV20-1 and TRBJ1-5, with TRBD1 identical over 8 bases. V dropped 5 bases and J dropped 4; count of bases not matched to a gene: 4. The CDR3 is 13 amino acids. Per the germline V gene, CDR1 is DFQATT and CDR2 is SNEGSKA (reference sequence). This CDR3 is CSAQDRGNQPQHF. CDR3 DNA: TGCAGTGCTCAAGACAGGGGTAATCAGCCCCAGCATTTT.